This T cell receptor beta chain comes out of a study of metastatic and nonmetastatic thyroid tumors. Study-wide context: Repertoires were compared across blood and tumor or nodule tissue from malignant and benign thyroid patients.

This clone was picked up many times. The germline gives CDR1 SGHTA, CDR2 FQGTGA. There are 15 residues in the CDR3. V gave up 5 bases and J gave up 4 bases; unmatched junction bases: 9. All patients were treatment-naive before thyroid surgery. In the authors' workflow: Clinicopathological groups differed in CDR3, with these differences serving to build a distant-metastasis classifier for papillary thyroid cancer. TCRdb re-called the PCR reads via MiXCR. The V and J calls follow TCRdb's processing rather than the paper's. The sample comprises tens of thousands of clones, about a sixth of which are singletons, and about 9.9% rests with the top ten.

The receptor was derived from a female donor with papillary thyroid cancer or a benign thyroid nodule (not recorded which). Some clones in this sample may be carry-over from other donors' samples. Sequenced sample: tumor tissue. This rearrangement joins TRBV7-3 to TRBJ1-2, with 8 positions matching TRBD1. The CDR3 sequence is CASSPDGQGGYGYTF. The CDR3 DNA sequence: TGTGCCAGCAGCCCGGACGGACAGGGAGGCTATGGCTACACCTTC.